A single TCR beta chain is shown here with its context. As yet, its antigen is unknown. This entry belongs to a study of shared clonotypes between healthy human individuals. Study-level information: Per donor, CD8 memory used one plate, CD8 naive used two, CD4 memory used three and CD4 naive used three.

Study results and limitations: An expected dependence of interdonor clonotype sharing on sequencing depth was noted. Non-shared clonotypes showed lower generation probabilities than clonotypes common to all four donors.

V was clipped by 4 bases and J by 5 bases, with 11 bases between them. The germline gives CDR1 MDHEN, CDR2 SYDVKM. The CDR3 is made up of 13 amino acids. For each subset, genomic DNA was distributed in equal portions over several immunoSEQ plates. Produced via immunoSEQ multiplex PCR; TCRdb's table is partial and in-frame only. The sample consists of millions of clones, around 96% of them appearing once. Naive CD8 isolation took CD45RO-negative cells positively selected for CCR7 and excluded terminally differentiated effector memory CD45RA+ cells. V is TRBV28 and J is TRBJ1-2, with D uncertain. The sample taken for sequencing was naive CD8+ T cells sorted from blood. The sequence was collected from a man aged 18 to 35 in good health. In DNA, the CDR3 is TGTGCCAGCAGTTCATCGTGGGGATATGGCTACACCTTC. Residues: CASSSSWGYGYTF.